What follows describes a single TCR beta chain. Germline is not matched at one junction end, which may reflect a read error. The data were obtained in a study of tumor and adjacent non-tumor tissue in lung cancer. Study at large: The patients, approximately 9 men and roughly 5 women, were roughly 30 to 76 with stage I to III disease.

Germline V lookup: CDR1 SQVTM, CDR2 ANQGSEA. The CDR3 contains 15 residues. A modified ARM-PCR protocol with three rounds of nested PCR amplified TCRbeta. TCRdb fed the multiplex PCR reads into MiXCR, producing one record per CDR3 protein. The data hold over 100,000 distinct CDR3 sequences, with roughly three fifths observed a single time. This sample's RNA came from whole unsorted tissue. Distant lung tissue was collected more than 3 cm away from the tumor edge. The chain employs TRBV29-1 and TRBJ2-1; 14 bases align to TRBD2. This TCR was recovered from a man in his 60s with non-small cell lung cancer. The sample was distant non-tumor lung tissue. The CDR3 nucleotides read TGCAGCGGGGGACTAGCGGGAGTTGGGGGTAATGACCAGTTCTTC. Translating it yields CSGGLAGVGGNDQFF.